This T cell receptor beta chain was documented in a study of T cell responses to AZD1222 COVID-19 vaccine. Sequenced by immunoSEQ multiplex PCR; TCRdb stores in-frame clones only, minus some. The sample lists about 84,000 clones, around 88% occurring once. Overall study findings and caveats: There were repertoire samples only from the period after the peak T cell response. The reported proportion of spike-specific TCRs targeting unmutated variant regions was nearly half. Breadth and depth of Spike-specific TCRs rose after two AZD1222 doses. Donors were chiefly white British, with a greater number of females, and clonal diversity was perhaps underestimated.

As concerns this clone: What it binds is not known.

Sequenced here: peripheral blood, sampled 28 days after the second AZD1222 dose. The receptor was isolated from an adult who received the AZD1222 COVID-19 vaccine.

The CDR3 region has the DNA TGCAGCACCTCGACAGGGAAGGATTCACCCCTCCACTTT. The encoded protein is CSTSTGKDSPLHF. The gene calls are TRBV29-1 and TRBJ1-6, with 7 positions matching TRBD1. The CDR3 is made up of 13 amino acids. V lost 8 bases, J lost 8 bases, and 9 bases stayed unmatched. CDR1 is SQVTM, CDR2 ANQGSEA, per germline.